A single sample is the source of the 8 T cell receptor beta chains below, sequenced in a study of cytomegalovirus exposure and HLA in healthy donors. The PCR had 60 Vbeta and 13 Jbeta primers. Libraries were prepared by immunoSEQ multiplex PCR; TCRdb keeps only in-frame clonotypes and omits some of them. The sample has 110,000 to 150,000 clones, around 84% seen once. The sequenced sample was PBMCs. Source of these receptors: a boy aged 2 to 10 in good health and CMV-seronegative.

The chain has TRBV19 and TRBJ1-5, with D possibly TRBD1 on 5 matching bases. V lost 3 bases to trimming and J lost 6 bases, with 9 bases between them. The CDR3 consists of 13 residues. Germline V CDR1 and CDR2: LNHDA, SQIVND (reference sequence). The CDR3 is CASSMTAGQPQHF. The CDR3 DNA sequence: TGTGCCAGTAGTATGACAGCTGGTCAGCCCCAGCATTTT.

V usage is TRBV7-9 and J usage is TRBJ2-2; D is possibly TRBD1 (5 bases). The CDR3 spans 19 residues. The V end was cut by 5 bases, the J end by 6 bases, with 28 bases between. The germline V gene has CDR1 SEHNR and CDR2 FQNEAQ (reference sequence). CDR3 sequence reads: CASSPGGQRGYVLAGELFF. CDR3 in DNA: TGTGCCAGCAGCCCAGGTGGTCAAAGGGGCTATGTATTGGCCGGGGAGCTGTTTTTT.

This sequence joins TRBV10-3 and TRBJ2-1; unclear D gene. The CDR3 is made up of 14 amino acids. V lost 0 bases, J lost 8 bases, and 11 bases lay in between. The germline V gene has CDR1 ENHRY and CDR2 SYGVKD. The CDR3 region has the DNA TGTGCCATCAGTGAGTCACTCAATGCTCATGAGCAGTTCTTC. Translation gives CAISESLNAHEQFF.

This rearrangement joins TRBV5-4 to TRBJ2-7, with a possible D match to TRBD2 (5 bases). The V gene's germline CDR1 is SGHNT and CDR2 YYREEE (reference sequence). The CDR3 is 12 amino acids. Trimming removed 1 base from V and 3 bases from J, with 5 bases in between. This CDR3 reads CASSLTSYEQYF. The DNA for the CDR3 is TGTGCCAGCAGCTTGACTAGCTACGAGCAGTACTTC.

CDR3 in DNA: TGTGCCAGTACCCGACAGGGGACCTATGGCTACACCTTC. Protein product: CASTRQGTYGYTF. This sequence joins TRBV19 and TRBJ1-2, with 8 nucleotides matching TRBD1. V lost 7 bases to trimming and J lost 4 bases; unmatched junction nucleotides: 5. Germline CDR1 and CDR2: LNHDA and SQIVND (reference sequence). The CDR3 loop spans 13 amino acids.

The V gene is TRBV4-1, the J gene TRBJ1-1, with a weak D call TRBD1 (5 bases). Trimming pared 4 bases from V and 0 bases from J, leaving 9 bases between. Germline CDR1 and CDR2: MGHRA and YSYEKL. The CDR3 runs to 14 residues. Here the CDR3 DNA reads TGCGCCAGCAGCCGGACAACCATGAACACTGAAGCTTTCTTT. Its translation: CASSRTTMNTEAFF.

With respect to this clone: The sample contains more than one DNA sequence encoding this CDR3. The chain recombines TRBV19 with TRBJ2-5, with D possibly being TRBD2 (6 bases). V shed 3 bases and J shed 5 bases, with 10 bases lying between them. CDR3 size: 13 residues. Germline assignment: CDR1 LNHDA and CDR2 SQIVND (reference sequence). DNA for the CDR3: TGTGCCAGTAGTATCGGAGGAGGGGAGACCCAGTACTTC. This translates into CASSIGGGETQYF.

The V and J genes are TRBV5-4 and TRBJ2-1; a weak D match, TRBD2 (6 bases). Germline CDR1 reads SGHNT; CDR2 reads YYREEE (reference sequence). The CDR3 length is 17 residues. V was cut by 0 bases and J by 5 bases, with 18 bases left in between. The DNA for the CDR3 is TGTGCCAGCAGCTTGGCCCCCGGGACGCGGGGAAACAATGAGCAGTTCTTC. This encodes CASSLAPGTRGNNEQFF.